This TCR beta chain emerged from a study of T cells after yellow fever vaccination. The overall study: Fractions low in cell number were prepared with SMART-Seq v4 Ultra Low Input.

Study observations and caveats: Most clones from primary vaccination resurfaced after the booster (approximately 96% CD4, over 85% CD8). Few clonotypes appeared in both CD4 and CD8 compartments.

The CDR3 has 13 residues. Germline values: CDR1 SGHTA, CDR2 FQGNSA. V was cut by 5 bases and J by 3 bases, with 8 bases left in between. It was through 5'RACE template switching that TCR cDNA was made, with a universal primer site and UMIs added. TCRdb redid the calling of the 5' RACE reads with MiXCR, one entry per CDR3 protein. The sample carries 400,000 or so distinct CDR3 sequences, around 6.5% recorded once. This clonotype was seen ten or more times. The antigen remains undetermined. This specimen consisted of PBMCs, obtained 5 days after the yellow fever booster vaccination. The source is a man aged 25 to 40 who received the YFV17D yellow fever vaccine. The gene calls are TRBV7-2 and TRBJ2-4; a possible D gene is TRBD1 (7 bases). The CDR3 reads CASSQGGKNIQYF. For the CDR3, the DNA is TGTGCCAGCAGCCAGGGGGGCAAAAACATTCAGTACTTC.